Listed below are T cell receptor beta chains from one sample, sequenced in a study of CD8+ T cells in alopecia areata. Method: immunoSEQ multiplex PCR; TCRdb's copy keeps in-frame clones and lacks some. This sample has about 200,000 clones, with roughly two fifths found just once. The material was CD4+ T cells sorted from blood, obtained between weeks 30 and 35, from a patient treated with tofacitinib. The receptor source for this set is a human donor with alopecia areata. Each CDR3 is given with its conserved first and last residue. D genes are given only for firm matches. For some rows the clone size is stated as once, few or many, or as a class when expanded; others skip it.

J,D,V,size,CDR3,DNA
TRBJ1-1,.,TRBV27,few,CASSSPNGQNTEAFF,TGTGCCAGCAGTTCGCCCAATGGACAGAACACTGAAGCTTTCTTT
TRBJ1-2,.,TRBV7-2,.,CASSQLTTVNYGYTF,TGTGCCAGCAGCCAACTAACGACAGTTAACTATGGCTACACCTTC
TRBJ2-2,.,TRBV7-9,.,CASSSARRTANTGELFF,TGTGCCAGCAGCTCAGCGAGACGGACAGCTAACACCGGGGAGCTGTTTTTT
TRBJ2-1,.,TRBV11-2,.,CASSLERPTEQFF,TGTGCCAGCAGCTTAGAACGTCCTACCGAGCAGTTCTTC
TRBJ1-4,.,TRBV4-1,.,CASSQDRGQRNEKLFF,TGCGCCAGCAGCCAAGATCGAGGACAGAGAAATGAAAAACTGTTTTTT
TRBJ2-3,.,TRBV30,.,CAWNSGSDTQYF,TGTGCCTGGAACTCAGGTTCAGATACGCAGTATTTT
TRBJ1-1,.,TRBV12-5,few,CASGKRTENTEAFF,TGTGCTAGTGGCAAGCGGACGGAAAACACTGAAGCTTTCTTT
TRBJ1-2,.,TRBV5-6,.,CASSRRVPLGDYTF,TGTGCCAGCAGTCGCAGGGTTCCCTTAGGTGACTACACCTTC
TRBJ2-6,TRBD1,TRBV4-2,few,CASSQAQGAVSGANVLTF,TGTGCCAGCAGCCAAGCACAGGGGGCCGTCTCTGGGGCCAACGTCCTGACTTTC
TRBJ2-2,.,TRBV19,.,CASSTMLLKPRTRRELFF,TGTGCCAGTAGTACCATGCTCTTAAAACCTCGGACTCGTCGGGAGCTGTTTTTT
TRBJ1-2,.,TRBV4-1,many,CASSQPLQRTANYGYTF,TGCGCCAGCAGCCAACCACTACAGAGGACGGCTAACTATGGCTACACCTTC
TRBJ2-3,TRBD2,TRBV4-1,.,CASSQVGGRAPTDTQYF,TGCGCCAGCAGCCAAGTCGGCGGGAGGGCCCCCACAGATACGCAGTATTTT
TRBJ2-3,.,TRBV5-6,.,CASSSDYATDTQYF,TGTGCCAGCAGCTCCGACTACGCCACAGATACGCAGTATTTT
TRBJ2-3,TRBD2,TRBV15,.,CATSRTIAGGHRTQYF,TGTGCCACCAGCAGAACTATAGCGGGGGGGCATCGTACGCAGTATTTT
TRBJ1-5,TRBD1,TRBV25-1,.,CASSGGQGTTNQPQHF,TGTGCCAGCAGTGGGGGACAGGGAACAACCAATCAGCCCCAGCATTTT
TRBJ1-1,.,TRBV19,few,CASSMRVDTEAFF,TGTGCCAGTAGTATGAGGGTTGACACTGAAGCTTTCTTT
TRBJ1-2,.,TRBV11-1,.,CASGVDWDYYGYTF,TGTGCCAGCGGGGTCGACTGGGACTACTATGGCTACACCTTC
TRBJ1-1,.,TRBV4-1,.,CASSQANPRGKPEAFF,TGCGCCAGCAGCCAAGCTAATCCTAGAGGGAAACCTGAAGCTTTCTTT
TRBJ2-3,.,TRBV9,.,CASSVGAGTTDTQYF,TGTGCCAGCAGCGTAGGGGCGGGGACCACAGATACGCAGTATTTT
TRBJ1-1,.,TRBV15,.,CATSRDLGSLKKAFF,TGTGCCACCAGCAGAGATTTAGGCTCCTTGAAGAAAGCTTTCTTT
TRBJ1-1,.,TRBV18,few,CASSPIGTNTEAFF,TGTGCCAGCTCACCAATCGGAACTAACACTGAAGCTTTCTTT
TRBJ2-7,.,TRBV29-1,.,CSVEELRRDKGRTSYEQYF,TGCAGCGTTGAAGAGTTAAGGCGGGACAAGGGACGGACATCCTACGAGCAGTACTTC
TRBJ2-7,TRBD2,TRBV30,.,CAWSVSGRSYEQYF,TGTGCCTGGAGTGTAAGCGGGAGATCCTACGAGCAGTACTTC
TRBJ2-3,.,TRBV9,.,CASSARTVITDTQYF,TGTGCCAGCAGCGCTAGGACGGTAATCACAGATACGCAGTATTTT
TRBJ2-7,.,TRBV18,few,CASSPKKYEQYF,TGTGCCAGCTCACCAAAAAAGTACGAGCAGTACTTC
TRBJ1-1,TRBD1,TRBV9,.,CASSVTGASEAFF,TGTGCCAGCAGCGTCACAGGGGCATCGGAAGCTTTCTTT
TRBJ1-5,.,TRBV5-1,.,CASSLGAGLDQPQHF,TGCGCCAGCAGCTTGGGGGCAGGGCTCGACCAGCCCCAGCATTTT
TRBJ2-7,TRBD1,TRBV5-6,.,CASSLGGQGLYEQYF,TGTGCCAGCAGCTTGGGGGGACAGGGGCTCTACGAGCAGTACTTC
TRBJ1-5,.,TRBV7-3,few,CASSLRMGQPQHF,TGTGCCAGCAGCTTAAGGATGGGTCAGCCCCAGCATTTT
TRBJ1-5,TRBD1,TRBV19,once,CASLGQGSNQPQHF,TGTGCCAGTCTTGGACAGGGGAGCAATCAGCCCCAGCATTTT
TRBJ1-5,TRBD1,TRBV2,few,CASSGQGPQPQHF,TGTGCCAGCAGCGGACAGGGTCCTCAGCCCCAGCATTTT
TRBJ2-2,TRBD2,TRBV5-5,few,CASSPHVTSGSTGELFF,TGTGCCAGCAGCCCTCACGTTACTAGCGGGAGTACCGGGGAGCTGTTTTTT
TRBJ1-1,.,TRBV29-1,.,CSVRDYTTEAFF,TGCAGCGTCCGGGACTATACTACTGAAGCTTTCTTT
TRBJ2-1,.,TRBV6-6,.,CASKFVRHEQFF,TGTGCCAGCAAATTTGTCCGGCATGAGCAGTTCTTC
TRBJ2-7,TRBD1,TRBV6-5,.,CASTRSGQGYEQYF,TGTGCCAGCACCCGATCCGGACAGGGCTACGAGCAGTACTTC
TRBJ1-1,.,TRBV5-6,.,CASRLTEGGEAFF,TGTGCCAGCAGGTTGACAGAGGGCGGTGAAGCTTTCTTT
TRBJ1-4,.,TRBV2,.,CASSGGESEKLFF,TGTGCCAGCAGTGGTGGGGAGAGTGAAAAACTGTTTTTT
TRBJ2-5,.,TRBV30,.,CAWRLGVETQYF,TGTGCCTGGAGATTGGGGGTTGAGACCCAGTACTTC
TRBJ2-7,.,TRBV2,.,CASGKQGSSYEQYF,TGTGCCAGCGGAAAACAGGGAAGCTCCTACGAGCAGTACTTC
TRBJ2-5,.,TRBV9,.,CASSLEMETQYF,TGTGCCAGCAGCCTCGAGATGGAGACCCAGTACTTC
TRBJ1-5,.,TRBV6-1,.,CASSGRGQVNQPQHF,TGTGCCAGCAGTGGCCGAGGGCAGGTCAATCAGCCCCAGCATTTT
TRBJ2-2,TRBD2,TRBV7-3,few,CASSLGTSANTGELFF,TGTGCCAGCAGCTTGGGGACTAGCGCGAACACCGGGGAGCTGTTTTTT